These T cell receptor beta chains were read from a single sample in a study of CD8 T cells in ankylosing spondylitis. TCRdb re-derived calls from the 5' RACE reads in MiXCR, one entry per CDR3 protein. Of roughly 370,000 distinct CDR3 sequences listed, 20% to 25% are singletons. The specimen was blood, either unsorted or a sorted T cell fraction (not recorded which). The receptors here all came from a male donor with ankylosing spondylitis. CDR3s include the opening cysteine and the closing phenylalanine or tryptophan. The D gene is left open where the match is weak. Expanded clones are given a class, and other clones once, few, many or no size at all.

-	TRBJ2-7	once	TRBV20-1	CSALGLLVGYEQYF	TGCAGTGCCCTGGGACTTCTGGTGGGTTACGAGCAGTACTTC
-	TRBJ1-2	once	TRBV15	CATSRDDYGYTF	TGTGCCACCAGCAGAGATGACTATGGCTACACCTTC
TRBD2	TRBJ2-3	-	TRBV20-1	CSARDDTSGSLDTQYF	TGCAGTGCTAGAGATGACACTAGCGGGAGTCTGGATACGCAGTATTTT
-	TRBJ2-3	-	TRBV7-7	CASSSGDTGTDTQYF	TGTGCCAGCAGCTCGGGGGATACCGGCACAGATACGCAGTATTTT
TRBD2	TRBJ2-1	few	TRBV19	CASSITGGNNEQFF	TGTGCCAGTAGTATAACGGGAGGGAACAATGAGCAGTTCTTC
-	TRBJ2-2	many	TRBV24-1	CATTDTTNTGELFF	TGTGCCACAACGGACACCACTAACACCGGGGAGCTGTTTTTT
TRBD1	TRBJ2-1	-	TRBV7-8	CASSERDRGVYNEQFF	TGTGCCAGCAGCGAGAGGGACAGGGGTGTCTACAATGAGCAGTTCTTC
-	TRBJ2-5	-	TRBV15	CATSRDPGEQETQYF	TGTGCCACCAGCAGAGACCCAGGGGAGCAAGAGACCCAGTACTTC
-	TRBJ2-3	-	TRBV11-2	CASRMGAGLASTDTQYF	TGTGCCAGCAGGATGGGGGCGGGTCTGGCAAGCACAGATACGCAGTATTTT
-	TRBJ2-2	-	TRBV6-1	CASSAARRSSWAGELFF	TGTGCCAGCAGTGCTGCAAGGCGGTCTAGCTGGGCCGGGGAGCTGTTTTTT
-	TRBJ1-1	-	TRBV2	CASSEGYGLVTEAFF	TGTGCCAGCAGTGAAGGATATGGTTTGGTTACTGAAGCTTTCTTT
-	TRBJ1-1	many	TRBV3-1	CASSRSDSHTEAFF	TGTGCCAGCAGCCGAAGCGACTCTCACACTGAAGCTTTCTTT
-	TRBJ2-7	few	TRBV7-2	CASSPTRPEQYF	TGTGCCAGCAGCCCGACCCGGCCCGAGCAGTACTTC
-	TRBJ2-7	-	TRBV11-3	CASMHTPGPGSPYEQYF	TGTGCCAGCATGCACACCCCTGGGCCCGGGTCGCCCTACGAGCAGTACTTC
-	TRBJ1-5	few	TRBV18	CASSPAGNQPQHF	TGTGCCAGCTCACCAGCGGGCAATCAGCCCCAGCATTTT
-	TRBJ1-5	-	TRBV19	CASISSALYSNQPQHF	TGTGCCAGTATATCGTCGGCACTATATAGCAATCAGCCCCAGCATTTT
TRBD2	TRBJ2-7	few	TRBV5-1	CASSATASGLFEQYF	TGCGCCAGCAGCGCTACGGCTAGCGGGCTGTTCGAGCAGTACTTC
TRBD1	TRBJ2-2	few	TRBV20-1	CSARGRNRGLTGELFF	TGCAGTGCTAGAGGAAGGAACAGGGGTTTGACCGGGGAGCTGTTTTTT
-	TRBJ2-7	few	TRBV5-1	CASSSHRTYEQYF	TGCGCCAGCAGCTCTCACAGGACCTACGAGCAGTACTTC
-	TRBJ2-3	many	TRBV27	CAAWRGPSTDTQYF	TGTGCCGCATGGCGGGGTCCATCCACAGATACGCAGTATTTT
TRBD2	TRBJ2-1	-	TRBV6-5	CASSYATSGVGEQFF	TGTGCCAGCAGTTACGCGACTAGCGGCGTAGGTGAGCAGTTCTTC
-	TRBJ1-2	-	TRBV21-1	CASCPINYGYTF	TGTGCCAGCTGCCCTATTAACTATGGCTACACCTTC
-	TRBJ1-1	-	TRBV28	CATLPGVEAFF	TGTGCCACCCTTCCCGGGGTTGAAGCTTTCTTT
-	TRBJ1-6	-	TRBV6-5	CASSWQGNGNSPLHF	TGTGCCAGCAGTTGGCAGGGTAATGGGAATTCACCCCTCCACTTT
-	TRBJ2-7	few	TRBV15	CATSRDTDYEQYF	TGTGCCACCAGCAGAGATACAGACTACGAGCAGTACTTC
-	TRBJ2-3	-	TRBV29-1	CSAATARDSTDTQYF	TGCAGCGCTGCGACAGCGCGGGATAGCACAGATACGCAGTATTTT
TRBD2	TRBJ2-1	few	TRBV5-1	CASSPISGRDYNEQFF	TGCGCCAGCAGCCCGATTAGCGGGAGGGATTACAATGAGCAGTTCTTC
TRBD1	TRBJ1-2	-	TRBV11-2	CASSLRQGGWGYTF	TGTGCCAGCAGCTTAAGACAGGGGGGCTGGGGCTACACCTTC
TRBD2	TRBJ2-3	few	TRBV20-1	CSASTSAPTSGSDTQYF	TGCAGTGCTAGTACCTCAGCACCGACTAGCGGATCAGATACGCAGTATTTT